This T cell receptor beta chain was observed in a study of blood T cell repertoires in COVID-19. Study overall: Material from acute and convalescent COVID-19 was sourced from the United States, Italy and Spain.

Germline values: CDR1 SGHDT, CDR2 YYEEEE. V lost 2 bases to trimming and J lost 3 bases, with 15 bases between them. The CDR3 sequence is 15 residues long. TCRdb keeps only in-frame clones here, not all; method: immunoSEQ multiplex PCR. The sample comprises over 200,000 clones, 80% to 90% of which are singletons, and 15% to 19% rests with the top ten. The sequencing input was PBMCs or T cells enriched from blood (not recorded which). The gene calls are TRBV5-6 and TRBJ2-7; D is perhaps TRBD1 (6 bases). The receptor comes from a man between 18 and 29 years old who had recovered from COVID-19. The CDR3 spells CASSFRGQLNYEQYF. The CDR3 DNA reads TGTGCCAGCAGCTTCAGGGGCCAATTGAACTACGAGCAGTACTTC.